Below, 23 T cell receptor beta chains from the same sample are listed, as sequenced in a study of siplizumab effects on memory and regulatory T cells. The protocol was immunoSEQ multiplex PCR, while the TCRdb copy is restricted to in-frame clones and leaves out a portion. The sample lists some 100,000 clones; approximately 92% were seen once. The sequencing input was CD4+ T cells sorted from blood. These TCRs come from a human donor in good health. Some clones in this sample may be carry-over from other donors' samples.

The chain carries TRBV11-3 and TRBJ2-2; 9 bases match TRBD2. Germline V lookup: CDR1 SGHNT, CDR2 YENEEA. The CDR3 covers 16 residues. Trimming took 1 base from V and 7 from J; bases not matched to a gene: 7. CDR3 DNA sequence: TGTGCCAGCAGCTTAGGGGCTAGCGGGAATCTCGGGGAGCTGTTTTTT. Its protein is CASSLGASGNLGELFF.

The chain employs TRBV18 and TRBJ2-1; 13 nucleotides align to TRBD2. The V segment lost 3 bases and the J segment 9 bases; nucleotides outside the gene matches: 5. There are 15 residues in the CDR3. The germline V gene encodes CDR1 KGHSH and CDR2 LQKENI. The CDR3 DNA reads TGTGCCAGCTCACCGGGACTAGCGGGAACCCTTGAGCAGTTCTTC. It codes for CASSPGLAGTLEQFF.

This sequence joins TRBV11-2 and TRBJ2-7; 13 nucleotides line up with TRBD2. The germline gives CDR1 SGHAT, CDR2 FQNNGV. V shed 5 bases, J shed 2 bases, and the junction held 3 bases outside the gene matches. The CDR3 has 15 residues. Here the CDR3 reads CASSRTSGRAYEQYF. The CDR3 coding sequence is TGTGCCAGCAGCAGAACTAGCGGGAGGGCCTACGAGCAGTACTTC. Full variable domain (outside the CDR3, taken from reference TRBV11-2 and TRBJ2-7): EAGVAQSPRYKIIEKRQSVAFWCNPISGHATLYWYQQILGQGPKLLIQFQNNGVVDDSQLPKDRFSAERLKGVDSTLKIQPAKLEDSAVYLCASSRTSGRAYEQYFGPGTRLTVT.

The V call is TRBV10-3, the J call TRBJ1-3; D gene uncertain. Trimming took off 4 bases at V and 0 bases at J, with 10 bases between the two ends. The germline gives CDR1 ENHRY, CDR2 SYGVKD. The CDR3 is 15 amino acids. CDR3: CAISVVSRSGNTIYF. CDR3 DNA: TGTGCCATCAGTGTCGTCAGCCGCTCTGGAAACACCATATATTTT.

This chain connects TRBV19 to TRBJ2-7; 7 positions agree with TRBD2. The V and J ends lost 5 bases and 1 base, in that order; junction bases with no gene match: 5. The germline gives CDR1 LNHDA, CDR2 SQIVND (reference sequence). CDR3 length: 14 amino acids. CDR3 amino acids: CASSREAGSYEQYF. The CDR3 DNA reads TGTGCCAGTAGTCGGGAGGCGGGGTCCTACGAGCAGTACTTC.

CDR3 bases: TGTGCCGCAAAGGGGTCGGGGAAGGGGGTCGATACGCAGTATTTT. This encodes CAAKGSGKGVDTQYF. The rearrangement uses TRBV10-3 and TRBJ2-3; possible D gene TRBD1, 6 bases. With 11 bases removed from V and 6 bases from J, the gap between germline ends came to 24 bases. CDR1 and CDR2 (germline): ENHRY, SYGVKD. The CDR3 is made up of 15 amino acids.

This chain connects TRBV19 to TRBJ2-2, with 7 bases aligning to TRBD2. There are 14 residues in the CDR3. The germline gives CDR1 LNHDA, CDR2 SQIVND (reference sequence). Trimming removed 7 bases from V and 7 bases from J; junction bases left unmatched: 9. The DNA of the CDR3 is TGTGCCAGTATAAGCGGGACCATGGGCGGGGAGCTGTTTTTT. Amino acid sequence: CASISGTMGGELFF.

The chain has TRBV7-2 and TRBJ2-7; 11 bases fit TRBD2. The length of the CDR3 is 15 residues. Looked up from germline, CDR1 is SGHTA and CDR2 is FQGNSA. Germline trimming cut 3 bases from V and 2 bases from J; bases unmatched to any gene: 3. CDR3 nucleotide sequence: TGTGCCAGCAGCTTCCTAGCGGGAGGTCCCTACGAGCAGTACTTC. Protein product: CASSFLAGGPYEQYF.

The chain joins TRBV5-4 to TRBJ2-7, with 12 nucleotides matching TRBD2. The length of the CDR3 is 15 residues. Looked up from germline, CDR1 is SGHNT and CDR2 is YYREEE (reference sequence). Germline trimming cut 4 bases from V and 7 bases from J; bases unmatched to any gene: 9. This chain's CDR3 is CASSPRLAGAGEQYF. The CDR3 DNA reads as TGTGCCAGCAGCCCTCGACTAGCGGGAGCGGGGGAGCAGTACTTC.

The chain carries TRBV15 and TRBJ2-3; TRBD2 aligns across 15 bases. Germline CDR1 LNHNV, CDR2 YYDKDF (reference sequence). This CDR3 comprises 18 residues. V shed 1 base, J shed 4 bases, and the junction held 6 bases outside the gene matches. The CDR3 region is CATSRVPWTSGGADTQYF. CDR3 DNA sequence: TGTGCCACCAGCAGAGTACCGTGGACTAGCGGGGGGGCAGATACGCAGTATTTT.

Notes on this clone: Relative to the germline gene, one junction end is altered; a read error may explain this. V usage is TRBV2 and J usage is TRBJ2-2; D may match TRBD1 or TRBD2 (5 bases each). Germline CDR1 is SNHLY and CDR2 is FYNNEI. The CDR3 is 13 amino acids. DNA of the CDR3: TGTGCCAGCAGAGAAGGGACGGCCGGGGAGCTGTTTTTT. This translates into CASREGTAGELFF.

CDR3 sequence (DNA): TGTGCCAGCAGCTCCGCGCGGCAGGGGGTCTATGGCTACACCTTC. As protein: CASSSARQGVYGYTF. The chain joins TRBV5-4 to TRBJ1-2, with 7 bases fitting TRBD1. The CDR3 runs to 15 residues. Germline CDR1 reads SGHNT; CDR2 reads YYREEE (reference sequence). The ends lost 3 bases at V and 4 bases at J; junction bases unmatched: 9.

The chain joins TRBV7-2 to TRBJ2-7; 9 bases map to TRBD1. The CDR3 length is 16 residues. Per the germline V gene, CDR1 is SGHTA and CDR2 is FQGNSA. The J segment lost 2 bases and the V segment lost 7 bases, leaving 12 bases of the junction unmatched. The CDR3 DNA reads TGTGCCAGCAAGACAGCGCGGGGACAGGGCACCTACGAGCAGTACTTC. It is translated as CASKTARGQGTYEQYF. Based on the CDR3 plus reference TRBV7-2 and TRBJ2-7, the full variable domain is GAGVSQSPSNKVTEKGKDVELRCDPISGHTALYWYRQSLGQGLEFLIYFQGNSAPDKSGLPSDRFSAERTGGSVSTLTIQRTQQEDSAVYLCASKTARGQGTYEQYFGPGTRLTVT.

This clone has a handful of counts. This rearrangement joins TRBV11-2 to TRBJ1-1; D is possibly TRBD1 (6 bases). Germline CDR1 SGHAT, CDR2 FQNNGV. The CDR3 extends over 16 amino acids. With 1 base removed from V and 10 bases from J, the gap between germline ends came to 22 bases. CDR3 residues: CASSLARTVNYGGAFF. CDR3 nucleotide sequence: TGTGCCAGCAGCTTAGCTAGGACAGTCAACTATGGGGGAGCTTTCTTT.

The CDR3 nucleotides read TGTGCCAGCAGTTCTACCGGAACCGGGGAGCTGTTTTTT. It encodes CASSSTGTGELFF. This chain joins TRBV6-4 and TRBJ2-2; D is uncertain. The ends were cut back, 5 bases at V and 5 bases at J, with 9 bases in the middle. This CDR3 is 13 amino acids long. The germline CDR1 and CDR2 sequences are MRHNA and SNTAGT.

This chain links TRBV6-5 with TRBJ2-5; no clear D gene. V lost 2 bases, J lost 5 bases, and 9 bases lay in between. Germline V gene sequence: CDR1 MNHEY, CDR2 SVGAGI. The CDR3 consists of 13 residues. CDR3 in DNA: TGTGCCAGCAGTTACGCAGCTTTGGAGACCCAGTACTTC. It codes for CASSYAALETQYF.

The chain joins TRBV5-1 to TRBJ2-6, with unresolved D. This CDR3 comprises 18 residues. Per the germline V gene, CDR1 is SGHRS and CDR2 is YFSETQ. Trimming took off 0 bases at V and 2 bases at J, with 15 bases between the two ends. The CDR3 region has the DNA TGCGCCAGCAGCTTGGATGGGGTAATACTCGCTGGGGCCAACGTCCTGACTTTC. Translated, it gives CASSLDGVILAGANVLTF. Combining the CDR3 with reference TRBV5-1 and TRBJ2-6 gives the whole variable domain KAGVTQTPRYLIKTRGQQVTLSCSPISGHRSVSWYQQTPGQGLQFLFEYFSETQRNKGNFPGRFSGRQFSNSRSEMNVSTLELGDSALYLCASSLDGVILAGANVLTFGAGSRLTVL.

The chain couples TRBV5-4 to TRBJ1-2; D uncertain. This CDR3 is built from 13 residues. Deletions cut 6 bases from V and 7 bases from J, with 16 bases between. The V gene's germline CDR1 is SGHNT and CDR2 YYREEE (reference sequence). CDR3 loop: CASNNDLEGGYTF. DNA for the CDR3: TGTGCCAGCAATAATGATTTGGAGGGTGGCTACACCTTC.

The chain is built from TRBV5-6 and TRBJ1-4; D not certain. V shed 0 bases and J shed 0 bases, with 15 bases lying between them. Per the germline V gene, CDR1 is SGHDT and CDR2 is YYEEEE. This CDR3 has 18 residues. The CDR3 nucleotides read TGTGCCAGCAGCTTGGAAGGTGGGCAGCATTCAACTAATGAAAAACTGTTTTTT. This gives the protein CASSLEGGQHSTNEKLFF.

The chain carries TRBV5-6 and TRBJ2-1; TRBD2 matches at 8 bases. After removal of 2 bases from V and 6 bases from J, the junction contained 7 bases not matched to a gene. The CDR3 contains 15 residues. Germline V gene data show CDR1 as SGHDT and CDR2 as YYEEEE. DNA of the CDR3: TGTGCCAGCAGCTTTTGGGGACTAGTTTCCAATGAGCAGTTCTTC. Protein product: CASSFWGLVSNEQFF. Full variable domain (rest looked up from reference TRBV5-6 and TRBJ2-1): DAGVTQSPTHLIKTRGQQVTLRCSPKSGHDTVSWYQQALGQGPQFIFQYYEEEERQRGNFPDRFSGHQFPNYSSELNVNALLLGDSALYLCASSFWGLVSNEQFFGPGTRLTVL.

The chain joins TRBV5-1 to TRBJ2-4; maybe TRBD2 (5 bases). This CDR3 is built from 16 residues. CDR1 is SGHRS and CDR2 is YFSETQ in the germline V gene. V dropped 0 bases and J dropped 2 bases, with 12 bases sitting between them. The CDR3 nucleotides are TGCGCCAGCAGCTTGGAGAGAGGGAAGACCAAAAACATTCAGTACTTC. It encodes CASSLERGKTKNIQYF.

The V gene is TRBV28, the J gene TRBJ1-2, with a weak D call TRBD1 (6 bases). This CDR3 is 14 amino acids long. From germline, CDR1 is MDHEN and CDR2 SYDVKM. The V gene lost 7 bases and the J gene lost 2 bases, with 14 bases spanning the gap. The CDR3 region has the DNA TGTGCCAGCAACCTTGGGGGCAGAAACTATGGCTACACCTTC. It yields the protein CASNLGGRNYGYTF.

The J gene is TRBJ1-5, the V gene TRBV7-2, with a possible D match to TRBD1 (5 bases). Germline CDR1 and CDR2: SGHTA and FQGNSA. V was trimmed by 6 bases and J by 3 bases, leaving 15 bases between them. The CDR3 contains 15 residues. The CDR3 here is CASREVDSHNQPQHF. Written as DNA, the CDR3 is TGTGCCAGCAGGGAAGTAGACAGCCACAATCAGCCCCAGCATTTT.